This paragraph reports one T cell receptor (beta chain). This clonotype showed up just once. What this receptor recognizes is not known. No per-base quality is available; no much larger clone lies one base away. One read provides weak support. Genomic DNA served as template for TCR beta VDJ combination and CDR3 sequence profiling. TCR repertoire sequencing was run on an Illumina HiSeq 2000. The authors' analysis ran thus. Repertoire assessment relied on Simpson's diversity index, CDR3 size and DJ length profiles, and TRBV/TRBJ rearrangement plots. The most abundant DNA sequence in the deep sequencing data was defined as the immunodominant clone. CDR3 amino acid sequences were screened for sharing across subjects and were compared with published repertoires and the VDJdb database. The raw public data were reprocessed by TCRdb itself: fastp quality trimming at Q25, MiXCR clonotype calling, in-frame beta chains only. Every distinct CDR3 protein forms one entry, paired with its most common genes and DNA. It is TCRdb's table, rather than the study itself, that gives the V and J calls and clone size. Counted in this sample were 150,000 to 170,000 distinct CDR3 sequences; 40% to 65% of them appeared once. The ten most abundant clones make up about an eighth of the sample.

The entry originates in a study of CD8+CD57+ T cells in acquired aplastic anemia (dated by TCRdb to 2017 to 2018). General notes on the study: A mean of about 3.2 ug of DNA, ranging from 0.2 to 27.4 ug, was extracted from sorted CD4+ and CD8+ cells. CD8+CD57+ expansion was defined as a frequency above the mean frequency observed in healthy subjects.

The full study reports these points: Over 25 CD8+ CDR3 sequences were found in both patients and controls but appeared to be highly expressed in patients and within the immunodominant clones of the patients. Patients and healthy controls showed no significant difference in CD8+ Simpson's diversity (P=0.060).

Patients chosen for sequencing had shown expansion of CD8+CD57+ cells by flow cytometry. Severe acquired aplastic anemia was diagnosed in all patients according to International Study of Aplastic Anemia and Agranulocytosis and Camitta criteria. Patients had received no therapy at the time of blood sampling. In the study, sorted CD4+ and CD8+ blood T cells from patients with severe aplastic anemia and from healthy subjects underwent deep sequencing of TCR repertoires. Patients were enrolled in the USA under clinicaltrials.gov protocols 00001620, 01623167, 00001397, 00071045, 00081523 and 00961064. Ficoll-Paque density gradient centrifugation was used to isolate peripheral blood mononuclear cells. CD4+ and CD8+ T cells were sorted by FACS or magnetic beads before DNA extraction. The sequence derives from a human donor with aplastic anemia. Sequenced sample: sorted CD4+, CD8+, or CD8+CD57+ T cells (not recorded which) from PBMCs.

The DNA is as follows: TGTGCCAGCAGTGAATCGAACAATCAGCCCCAGCATTTT. It encodes CASSESNNQPQHF. The V gene is TRBV25-1 and the J gene is TRBJ1-5, with the D segment identity uncertain. CDR1 is given as MGHDK and CDR2 as SYGVNS, both from the germline V gene. Trimming takes 1 base from V and 3 bases from J, and the germline ends sit 4 bases apart. The CDR3 has 13 amino acids, counting the end cysteine and phenylalanine. Only CDR3 DNA remains: 39 bases, in frame from the first base.